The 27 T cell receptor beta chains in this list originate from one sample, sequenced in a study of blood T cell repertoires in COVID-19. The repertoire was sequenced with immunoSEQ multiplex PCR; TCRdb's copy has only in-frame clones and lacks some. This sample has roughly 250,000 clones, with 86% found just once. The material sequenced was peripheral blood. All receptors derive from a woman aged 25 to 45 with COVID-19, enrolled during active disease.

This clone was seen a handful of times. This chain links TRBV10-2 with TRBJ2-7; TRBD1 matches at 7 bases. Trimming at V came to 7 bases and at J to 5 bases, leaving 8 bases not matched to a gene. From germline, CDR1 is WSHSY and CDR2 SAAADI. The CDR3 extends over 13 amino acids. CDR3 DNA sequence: TGCGCCAGCAACCCCCAGGGGGTCCACGAGCAGTACTTC. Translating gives CASNPQGVHEQYF.

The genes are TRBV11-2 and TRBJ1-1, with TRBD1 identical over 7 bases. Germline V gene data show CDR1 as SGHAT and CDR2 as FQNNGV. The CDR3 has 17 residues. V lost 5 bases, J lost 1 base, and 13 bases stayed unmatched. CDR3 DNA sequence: TGTGCCAGCAGCCTCCCCGGGACAGCCTACTCGAACACTGAAGCTTTCTTT. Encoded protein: CASSLPGTAYSNTEAFF.

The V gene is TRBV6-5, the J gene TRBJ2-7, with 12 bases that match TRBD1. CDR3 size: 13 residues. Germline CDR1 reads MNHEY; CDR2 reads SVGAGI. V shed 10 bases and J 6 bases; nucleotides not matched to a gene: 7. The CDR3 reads CATRDRGRVEQYF. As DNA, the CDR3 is TGTGCCACCCGGGACAGGGGGCGCGTCGAGCAGTACTTC.

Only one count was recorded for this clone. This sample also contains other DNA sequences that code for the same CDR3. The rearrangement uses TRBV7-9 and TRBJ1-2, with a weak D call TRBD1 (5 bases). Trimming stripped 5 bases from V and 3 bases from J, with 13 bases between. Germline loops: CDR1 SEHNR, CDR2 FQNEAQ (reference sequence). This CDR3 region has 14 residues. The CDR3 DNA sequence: TGTGCCAGCAGCCCCGGGCAGGGATACTATGGCTACACCTTC. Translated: CASSPGQGYYGYTF.

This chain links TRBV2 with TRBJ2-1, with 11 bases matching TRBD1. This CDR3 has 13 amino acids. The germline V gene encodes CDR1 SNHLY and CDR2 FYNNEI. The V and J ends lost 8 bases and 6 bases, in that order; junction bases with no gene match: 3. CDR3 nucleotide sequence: TGTGCCAGCGGGACAGGGGGGGTCAATGAGCAGTTCTTC. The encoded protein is CASGTGGVNEQFF.

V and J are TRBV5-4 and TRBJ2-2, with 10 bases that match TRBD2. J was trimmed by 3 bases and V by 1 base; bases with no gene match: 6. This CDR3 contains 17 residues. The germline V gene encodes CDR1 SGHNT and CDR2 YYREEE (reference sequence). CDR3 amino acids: CASSLRKLAGYTGELFF. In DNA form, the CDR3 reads TGTGCCAGCAGCTTGCGCAAACTAGCGGGGTACACCGGGGAGCTGTTTTTT. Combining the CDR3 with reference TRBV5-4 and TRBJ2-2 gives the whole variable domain ETGVTQSPTHLIKTRGQQVTLRCSSQSGHNTVSWYQQALGQGPQFIFQYYREEENGRGNFPPRFSGLQFPNYSSELNVNALELDDSALYLCASSLRKLAGYTGELFFGEGSRLTVL.

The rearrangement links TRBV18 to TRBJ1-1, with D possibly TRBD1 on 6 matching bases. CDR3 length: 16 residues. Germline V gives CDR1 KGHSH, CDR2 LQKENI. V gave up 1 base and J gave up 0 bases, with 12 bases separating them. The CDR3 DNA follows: TGTGCCAGCTCACCACTGAGAGGACAGTTGAACACTGAAGCTTTCTTT. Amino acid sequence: CASSPLRGQLNTEAFF.

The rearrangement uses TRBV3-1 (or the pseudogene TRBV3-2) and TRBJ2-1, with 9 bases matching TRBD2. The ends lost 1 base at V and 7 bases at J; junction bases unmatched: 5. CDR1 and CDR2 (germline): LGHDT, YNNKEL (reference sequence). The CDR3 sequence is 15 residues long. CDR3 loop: CASSQVVAGVNEQFF. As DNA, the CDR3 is TGTGCCAGCAGCCAAGTGGTAGCGGGGGTGAATGAGCAGTTCTTC.

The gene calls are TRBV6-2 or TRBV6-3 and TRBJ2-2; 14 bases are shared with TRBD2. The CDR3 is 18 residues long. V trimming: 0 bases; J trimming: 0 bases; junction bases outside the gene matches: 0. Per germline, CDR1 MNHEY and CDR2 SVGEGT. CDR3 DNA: TGTGCCAGCAGTTACTCGACTAGCGGGGGGGCGAACACCGGGGAGCTGTTTTTT. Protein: CASSYSTSGGANTGELFF.

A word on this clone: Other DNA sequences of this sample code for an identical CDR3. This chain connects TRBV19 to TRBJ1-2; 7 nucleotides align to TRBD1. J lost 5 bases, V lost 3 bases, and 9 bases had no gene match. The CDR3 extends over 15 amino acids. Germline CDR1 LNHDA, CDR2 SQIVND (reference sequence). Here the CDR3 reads CASSILAGGSYGYTF. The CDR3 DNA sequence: TGTGCCAGTAGTATTTTGGCAGGGGGTAGTTATGGCTACACCTTC. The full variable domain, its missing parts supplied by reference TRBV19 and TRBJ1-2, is DGGITQSPKYLFRKEGQNVTLSCEQNLNHDAMYWYRQDPGQGLRLIYYSQIVNDFQKGDIAEGYSVSREKKESFPLTVTSAQKNPTAFYLCASSILAGGSYGYTFGSGTRLTVV.

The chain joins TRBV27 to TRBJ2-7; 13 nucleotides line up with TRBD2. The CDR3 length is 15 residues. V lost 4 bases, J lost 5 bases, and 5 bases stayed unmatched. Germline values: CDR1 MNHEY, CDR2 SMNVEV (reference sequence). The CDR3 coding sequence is TGTGCCAGCAGTTCCCCCGGACTAGCGGGGGACGAGCAGTACTTC. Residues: CASSSPGLAGDEQYF.

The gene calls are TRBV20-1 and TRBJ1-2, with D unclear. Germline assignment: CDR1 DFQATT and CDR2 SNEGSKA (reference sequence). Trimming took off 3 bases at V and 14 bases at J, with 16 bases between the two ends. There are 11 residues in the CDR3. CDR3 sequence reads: CSASSPRPWTF. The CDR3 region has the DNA TGCAGTGCTAGTTCGCCGAGGCCATGGACCTTC.

CDR3 sequence reads: CASSENRGETDTQYF. CDR3 nucleotides: TGTGCCAGCAGTGAAAACAGGGGGGAAACAGATACGCAGTATTTT. The chain joins TRBV2 to TRBJ2-3; 8 bases line up with TRBD1. The CDR3 runs 15 residues. Germline-derived CDR1 and CDR2 are SNHLY and FYNNEI. V trimming: 2 bases; J trimming: 3 bases; junction bases outside the gene matches: 4.

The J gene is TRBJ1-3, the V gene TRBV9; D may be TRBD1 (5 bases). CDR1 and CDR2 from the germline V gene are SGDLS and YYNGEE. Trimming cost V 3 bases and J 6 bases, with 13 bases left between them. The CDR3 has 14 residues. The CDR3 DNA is TGTGCCAGCAGCGACTCAGGGAGGCTAAACACCATATATTTT. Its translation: CASSDSGRLNTIYF.

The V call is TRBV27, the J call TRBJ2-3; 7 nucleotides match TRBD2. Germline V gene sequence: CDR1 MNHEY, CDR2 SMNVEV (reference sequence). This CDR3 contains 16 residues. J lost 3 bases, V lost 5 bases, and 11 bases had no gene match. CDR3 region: CASSKGRLAPTDTQYF. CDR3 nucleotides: TGTGCCAGCAGTAAGGGACGACTAGCTCCGACAGATACGCAGTATTTT.

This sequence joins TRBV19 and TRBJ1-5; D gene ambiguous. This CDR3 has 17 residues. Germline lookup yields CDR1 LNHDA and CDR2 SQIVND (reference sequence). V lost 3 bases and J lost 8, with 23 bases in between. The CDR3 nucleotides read TGTGCCAGTAGTATGAGACATGGCAGGCTCAGCGGGGAGCCCCAGCATTTT. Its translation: CASSMRHGRLSGEPQHF. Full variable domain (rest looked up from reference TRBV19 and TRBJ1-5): DGGITQSPKYLFRKEGQNVTLSCEQNLNHDAMYWYRQDPGQGLRLIYYSQIVNDFQKGDIAEGYSVSREKKESFPLTVTSAQKNPTAFYLCASSMRHGRLSGEPQHFGDGTRLSIL.

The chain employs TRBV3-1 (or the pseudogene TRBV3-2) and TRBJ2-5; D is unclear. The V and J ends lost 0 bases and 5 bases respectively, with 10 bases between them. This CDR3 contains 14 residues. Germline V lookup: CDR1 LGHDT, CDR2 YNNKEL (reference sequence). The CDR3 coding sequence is TGTGCCAGCAGCCAAGATCGGGTGCGGGAGACCCAGTACTTC. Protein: CASSQDRVRETQYF.

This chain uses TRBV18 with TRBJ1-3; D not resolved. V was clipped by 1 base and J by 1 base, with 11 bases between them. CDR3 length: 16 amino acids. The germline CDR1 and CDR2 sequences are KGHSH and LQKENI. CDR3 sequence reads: CASSPQQVRSGNTIYF. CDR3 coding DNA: TGTGCCAGCTCACCACAGCAGGTTCGATCTGGAAACACCATATATTTT.

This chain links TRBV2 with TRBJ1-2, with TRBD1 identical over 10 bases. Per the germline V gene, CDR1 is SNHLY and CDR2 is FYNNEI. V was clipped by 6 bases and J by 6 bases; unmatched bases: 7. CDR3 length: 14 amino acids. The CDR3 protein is CASRPGQGTDGYTF. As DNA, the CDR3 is TGTGCCAGCAGGCCGGGACAGGGGACTGATGGCTACACCTTC.

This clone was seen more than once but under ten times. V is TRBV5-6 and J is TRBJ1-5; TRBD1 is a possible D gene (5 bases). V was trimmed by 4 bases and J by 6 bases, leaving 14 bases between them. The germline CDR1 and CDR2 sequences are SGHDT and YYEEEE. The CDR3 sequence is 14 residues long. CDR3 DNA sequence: TGTGCCAGCAGCCATTTCCAGGGCAGTCAGCCCCAGCATTTT. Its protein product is CASSHFQGSQPQHF.

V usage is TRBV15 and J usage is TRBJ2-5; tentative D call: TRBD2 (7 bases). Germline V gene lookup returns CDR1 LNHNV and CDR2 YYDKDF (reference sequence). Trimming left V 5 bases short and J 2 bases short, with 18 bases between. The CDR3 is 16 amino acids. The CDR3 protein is CATSPFTGGLQETQYF. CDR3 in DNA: TGTGCCACCAGCCCATTTACCGGGGGGCTGCAAGAGACCCAGTACTTC.

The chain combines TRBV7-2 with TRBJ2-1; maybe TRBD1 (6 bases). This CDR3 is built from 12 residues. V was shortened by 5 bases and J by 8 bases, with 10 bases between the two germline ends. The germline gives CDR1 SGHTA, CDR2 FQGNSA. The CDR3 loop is CASSPQGYEQFF. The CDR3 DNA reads TGTGCCAGCAGCCCCCAGGGGTATGAGCAGTTCTTC.

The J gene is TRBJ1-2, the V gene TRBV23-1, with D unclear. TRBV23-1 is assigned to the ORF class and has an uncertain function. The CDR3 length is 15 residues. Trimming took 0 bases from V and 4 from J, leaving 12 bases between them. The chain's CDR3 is CASSQSVPGFYGYTF. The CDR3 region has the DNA TGCGCCAGCAGTCAATCCGTACCGGGTTTCTATGGCTACACCTTC.

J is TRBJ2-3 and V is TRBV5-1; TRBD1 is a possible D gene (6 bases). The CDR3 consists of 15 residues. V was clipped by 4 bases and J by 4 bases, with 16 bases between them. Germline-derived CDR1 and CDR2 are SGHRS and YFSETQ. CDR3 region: CASSPGVLVADTQYF. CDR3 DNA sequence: TGCGCCAGCAGCCCAGGGGTCTTAGTAGCAGATACGCAGTATTTT.

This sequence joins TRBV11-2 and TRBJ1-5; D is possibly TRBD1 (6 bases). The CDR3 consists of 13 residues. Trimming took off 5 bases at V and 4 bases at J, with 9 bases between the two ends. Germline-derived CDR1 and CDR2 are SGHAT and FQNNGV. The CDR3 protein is CASSAQGNQPQHF. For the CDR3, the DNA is TGTGCCAGCAGCGCCCAGGGGAATCAGCCCCAGCATTTT.

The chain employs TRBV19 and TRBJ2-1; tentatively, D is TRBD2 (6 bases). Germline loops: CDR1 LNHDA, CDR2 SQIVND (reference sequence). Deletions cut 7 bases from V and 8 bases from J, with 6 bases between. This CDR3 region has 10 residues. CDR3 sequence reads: CASTGDEQFF. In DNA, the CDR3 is TGTGCCAGTACGGGGGATGAGCAGTTCTTC.

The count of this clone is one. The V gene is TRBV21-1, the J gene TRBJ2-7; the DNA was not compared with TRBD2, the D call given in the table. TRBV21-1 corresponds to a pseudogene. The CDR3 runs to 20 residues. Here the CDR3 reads CASSLRSRSFRGEETYEQYF. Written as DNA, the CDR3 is TGTGCCAGCAGCCTACGATCCCGCTCTTTCCGGGGAGAGGAGACCTACGAGCAGTACTTC.